One TCR beta chain is described in this entry. The antigen is undetermined. Germline V CDR1 and CDR2: SGHRS, YFSETQ. The junction had 9 bases not matched to a gene; V was cut back by 7 bases and J by 0 bases. This CDR3 spans 16 amino acids. This entry is derived from a study of blood T cells in healthy people across ages. Findings and caveats of the study: The recorded TCR beta diversity per million T cells decreased in a roughly linear manner with age.

A sample-barcoded 5' primer and a J-beta primer mix were used in a second PCR of about 7 to 12 cycles. TCRdb re-derived calls from the 5' RACE reads in MiXCR, one entry per CDR3 protein. Here the sample spans over a million distinct CDR3 sequences, under 55% being singletons. No fewer than 6 million PBMCs went into each sample. This sequence was found in a woman under 30 in good health. The sample taken for sequencing was blood. This chain joins TRBV5-1 and TRBJ2-1; 8 bases map to TRBD2. The CDR3 DNA is TGCGCCAGCCAGAAGAGCGGGGGTAACTCCTACAATGAGCAGTTCTTC. Translating it yields CASQKSGGNSYNEQFF. The full variable domain, completed using reference TRBV5-1 and TRBJ2-1, is KAGVTQTPRYLIKTRGQQVTLSCSPISGHRSVSWYQQTPGQGLQFLFEYFSETQRNKGNFPGRFSGRQFSNSRSEMNVSTLELGDSALYLCASQKSGGNSYNEQFFGPGTRLTVL.